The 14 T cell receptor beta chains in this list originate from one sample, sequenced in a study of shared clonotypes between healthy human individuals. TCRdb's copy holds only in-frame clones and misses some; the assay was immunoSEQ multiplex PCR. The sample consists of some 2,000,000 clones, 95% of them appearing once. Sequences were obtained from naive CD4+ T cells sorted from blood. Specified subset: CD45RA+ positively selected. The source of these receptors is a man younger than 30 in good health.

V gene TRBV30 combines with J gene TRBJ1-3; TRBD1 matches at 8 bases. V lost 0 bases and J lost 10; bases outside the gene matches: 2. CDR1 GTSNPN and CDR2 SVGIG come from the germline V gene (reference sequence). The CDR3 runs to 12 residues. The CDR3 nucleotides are TGTGCCTGGAGTGTATACAGGGGGACCATATATTTT. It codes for CAWSVYRGTIYF.

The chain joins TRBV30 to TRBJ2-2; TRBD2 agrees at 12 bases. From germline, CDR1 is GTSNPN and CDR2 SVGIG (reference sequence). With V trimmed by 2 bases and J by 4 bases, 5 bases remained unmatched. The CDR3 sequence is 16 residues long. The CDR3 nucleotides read TGTGCCTGGAGTCGGACTAGCGGGACTATCACCGGGGAGCTGTTTTTT. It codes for CAWSRTSGTITGELFF. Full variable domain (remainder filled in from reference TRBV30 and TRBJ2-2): SQTIHQWPATLVQPVGSPLSLECTVEGTSNPNLYWYRQAAGRGLQLLFYSVGIGQISSEVPQNLSASRPQDRQFILSSKKLLLSDSGFYLCAWSRTSGTITGELFFGEGSRLTVL.

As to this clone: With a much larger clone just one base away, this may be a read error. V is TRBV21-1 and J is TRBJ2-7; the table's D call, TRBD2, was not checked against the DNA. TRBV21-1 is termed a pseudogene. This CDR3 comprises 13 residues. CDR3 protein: CASSGLGSYEQYF. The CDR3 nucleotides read TGTGCCAGCTCGGGACTGGGCTCCTACGAACAGTACTTC.

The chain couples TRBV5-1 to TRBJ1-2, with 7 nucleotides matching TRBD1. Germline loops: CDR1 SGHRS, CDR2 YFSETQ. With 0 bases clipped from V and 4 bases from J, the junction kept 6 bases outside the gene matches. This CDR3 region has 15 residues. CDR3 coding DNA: TGCGCCAGCAGCTTGGATCAGGGGGAGACCTATGGCTACACCTTC. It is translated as CASSLDQGETYGYTF.

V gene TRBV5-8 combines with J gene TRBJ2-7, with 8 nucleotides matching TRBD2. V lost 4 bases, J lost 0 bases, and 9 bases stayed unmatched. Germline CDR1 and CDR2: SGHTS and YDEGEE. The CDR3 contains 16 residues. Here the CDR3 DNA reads TGTGCCAGCAGCCCGCCGGGGGCGGGAGGCTCCTACGAGCAGTACTTC. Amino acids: CASSPPGAGGSYEQYF. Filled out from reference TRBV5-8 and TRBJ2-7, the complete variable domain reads EAGVTQSPTHLIKTRGQQATLRCSPISGHTSVYWYQQALGLGLQFLLWYDEGEERNRGNFPPRFSGRQFPNYSSELNVNALELEDSALYLCASSPPGAGGSYEQYFGPGTRLTVT.

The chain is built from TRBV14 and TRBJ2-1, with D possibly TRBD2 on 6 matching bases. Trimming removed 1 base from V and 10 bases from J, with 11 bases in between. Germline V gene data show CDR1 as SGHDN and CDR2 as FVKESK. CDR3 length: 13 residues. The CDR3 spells CASSQGPGREQFF. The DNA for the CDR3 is TGTGCCAGCAGCCAAGGGCCGGGGAGGGAGCAGTTCTTC.

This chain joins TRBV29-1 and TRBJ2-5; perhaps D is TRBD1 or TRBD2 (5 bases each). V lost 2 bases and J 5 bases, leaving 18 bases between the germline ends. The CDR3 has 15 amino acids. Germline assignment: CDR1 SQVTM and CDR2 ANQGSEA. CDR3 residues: CSVESQRGRDETQYF. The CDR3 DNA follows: TGCAGCGTTGAAAGCCAAAGGGGCAGGGACGAGACCCAGTACTTC.

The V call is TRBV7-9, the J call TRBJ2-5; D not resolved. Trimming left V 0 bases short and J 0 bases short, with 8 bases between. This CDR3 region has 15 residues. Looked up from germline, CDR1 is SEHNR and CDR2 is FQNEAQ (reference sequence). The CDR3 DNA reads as TGTGCCAGCAGCTTAGCGAGGACGGACCAAGAGACCCAGTACTTC. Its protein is CASSLARTDQETQYF.

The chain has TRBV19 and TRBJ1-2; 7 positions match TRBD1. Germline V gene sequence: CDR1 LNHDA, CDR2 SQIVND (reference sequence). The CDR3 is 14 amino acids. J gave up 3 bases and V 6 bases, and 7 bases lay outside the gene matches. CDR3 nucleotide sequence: TGTGCCAGTAGGTCGACAGGGCTCGACTATGGCTACACCTTC. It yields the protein CASRSTGLDYGYTF.

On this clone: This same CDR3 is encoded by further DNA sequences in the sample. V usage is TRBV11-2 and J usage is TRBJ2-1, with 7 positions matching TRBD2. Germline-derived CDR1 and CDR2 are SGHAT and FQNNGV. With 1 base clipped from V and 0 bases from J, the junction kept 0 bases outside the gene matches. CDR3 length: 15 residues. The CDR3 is CASSLGGGSYNEQFF. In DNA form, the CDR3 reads TGTGCCAGCAGCTTAGGGGGGGGCTCCTACAATGAGCAGTTCTTC.

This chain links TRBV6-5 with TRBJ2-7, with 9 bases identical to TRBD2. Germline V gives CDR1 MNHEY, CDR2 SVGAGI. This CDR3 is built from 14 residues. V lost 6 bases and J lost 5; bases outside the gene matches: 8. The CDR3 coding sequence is TGTGCCAGCAGAAGAGCGGGAGGATGGAACGAGCAGTACTTC. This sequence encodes CASRRAGGWNEQYF.

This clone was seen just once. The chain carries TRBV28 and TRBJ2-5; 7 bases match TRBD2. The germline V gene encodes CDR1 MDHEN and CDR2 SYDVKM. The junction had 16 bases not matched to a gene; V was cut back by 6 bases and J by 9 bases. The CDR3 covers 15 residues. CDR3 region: CASSLTSPGGAAQYF. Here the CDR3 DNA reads TGTGCCAGCAGCCTGACTAGCCCCGGTGGGGCGGCCCAGTACTTC.

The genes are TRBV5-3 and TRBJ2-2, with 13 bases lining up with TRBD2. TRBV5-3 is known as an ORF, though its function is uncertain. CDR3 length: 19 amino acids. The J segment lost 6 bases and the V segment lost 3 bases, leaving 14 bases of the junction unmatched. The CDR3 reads CARSSSNGLAGEHAGELFF. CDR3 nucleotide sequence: TGTGCCAGAAGCTCCTCCAACGGACTAGCGGGAGAACACGCCGGGGAGCTGTTTTTT.

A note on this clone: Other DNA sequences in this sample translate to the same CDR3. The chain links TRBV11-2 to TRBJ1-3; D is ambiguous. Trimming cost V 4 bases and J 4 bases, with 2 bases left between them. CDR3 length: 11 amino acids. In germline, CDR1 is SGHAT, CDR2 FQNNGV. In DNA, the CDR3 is TGTGCCAGCAGCTCCGGAAACACCATATATTTT. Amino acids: CASSSGNTIYF.